This T cell receptor beta chain was identified during a study of a mutant IDH1 vaccine in newly diagnosed glioma. The wider study: Vaccination began 4-6 weeks post radiotherapy alone, or with temozolomide cycles. Most patients had received both radiotherapy and temozolomide, the prior options being radiotherapy, temozolomide, or both.

TCRdb keeps only in-frame clones here, not all; method: immunoSEQ multiplex PCR. The repertoire holds around 54,000 clones, under 85% seen once, with approximately 3.2% in the top ten. The CDR3 runs 13 residues. Trimming cost V 0 bases and J 3 bases, with 7 bases left between them. CDR1 is SGHRS and CDR2 is YFSETQ in the germline V gene. Time point: week 47, end of study. Vaccinated patients received 300 ug of mutant IDH1 20-mer peptide per dose, with topical imiquimod. Newly diagnosed WHO grade 3 or 4 IDH1-mutant, ATRX-lost astrocytomas were identified in the donors. Comments on this clone: Its antigen is currently unknown.

The gene calls are TRBV5-1 and TRBJ2-7; possibly TRBD1 or TRBD2 for D (5 bases each). This clonotype originated in a woman aged 45 to 65 with glioma. Source: PBMCs, taken from a glioma patient whose treatment included an IDH1 peptide vaccine. The CDR3 protein is CASSLGDGYEQYF. The CDR3 DNA is TGCGCCAGCAGCTTGGGGGACGGCTACGAGCAGTACTTC.